This entry features one T cell receptor beta chain sequence. Its antigen is currently not known. No base quality values were provided; no much bigger clone lies one nucleotide off. Each donor gave one peripheral blood draw, roughly 0.11 L on average, collected into heparinised tubes. A BD FACSAria II was used to sort naive, central memory, regulatory and stem cell-like memory CD4+ T cells with a panel that included CD45RO, CCR7, CD25, CD127, CD95 and CD27. Every sorted population had a purity above 95%. PBMCs were isolated right away by Lymphoprep density gradient centrifugation and were stained directly, without culture. Samples were stained and sorted in pairs, with one healthy donor and one patient per experiment, so that batch effects were minimized. The record originates from a study of beta chain features in type 1 diabetes (dated by TCRdb to 2016 to 2018). About the study as a whole: Patients and healthy donors did not differ in mean age, gender distribution, total cell number or subset yield. A total of around 110,000,000 sorted cells were examined across all samples, and RNA yield correlated strongly with the number of cells per subset. In the study, recently diagnosed type 1 diabetes patients and matched healthy donors were compared on the TCRB repertoires of their sorted circulating CD4+ T cell subsets. Regulatory and stem cell-like memory subsets were isolated from only 8 patients and roughly 8 healthy donors, whereas naive and central memory subsets came from all 28 donors.

The CDR3 sequence holds 13 residues, the cysteine and phenylalanine included. The DNA shown is the 39-base CDR3, in frame from base 1. For CDR1 and CDR2, the germline V gene (reference sequence) lists SEHNR and FQNEAQ. V lost 3 bases and J lost 13 bases; the stretch between them is 16 bases long. Points the paper makes about the study in general: At VDJ recombination sites, patients with type 1 diabetes made fewer insertions and deleted more nucleotides, a pattern implying thymic rearrangement abnormalities. In all four CD4+ subsets, TCRB CDR3 length was moderately but significantly shorter in type 1 diabetes patients. Sequencing cDNA rather than genomic DNA could over-represent highly expressing activated cells, although activation and CD3 levels did not differ between groups. PCR may preferentially amplify shorter templates, but because patient and control samples were amplified and corrected together, any resulting skew would affect both groups equally. Naive, central memory and regulatory TCRB repertoires appeared more similar among patients than among healthy donors. Because small numbers of individuals were included in the HLA sub-analyses, any influence of HLA type on TCRB rearrangement was left unresolved.

The High Capacity cDNA Reverse Transcription Kit was used to reverse transcribe all of the isolated RNA, meaning that expressed TCRB transcripts were what got sequenced. Stem cell-like memory T cell samples underwent survey-depth immunoSEQ sequencing, averaging around 1 million total reads per sample. After sorted cells were lysed in RLT buffer, RNA was extracted with DNase-treated RNeasy Micro or Mini kits, with the choice depending on cell number. To prevent cross-contamination, each cell subset was processed individually, whereas patient and healthy donor samples were processed jointly. The immunoSEQ multiplex PCR was used to amplify TCRB sequences from cDNA, generating 87-bp fragments that spanned the CDR3 region. The amplicons were sequenced using the Illumina HiSeq platform. On the study's bioinformatics: PCR bias was computationally corrected using synthetic template baselines, reads within Hamming distance 2 were collapsed, and singletons that could not be merged were discarded. Reads were aligned against IMGT to assign V, D and J genes, CDR3 length and insertions or deletions at six rearrangement sites. Within each subset, clonotype counts were normalized to sorted cell number, and only after that were true diversity and Gini coefficients computed with the tcR R package. Repertoire sharing was quantified using the overlap coefficient calculated on TCRB nucleotide sequences. The source is immuneACCESS, and TCRdb retained only in-frame sequences with V and J called. Part of the clones is not carried over; for the studies checked, unresolved V genes explain less than half of this, and the remainder is unexplained. The V and J calls and clone size were taken over from that table, and D and trimming were inferred from the DNA. The sample profile shows around 14,000 clones; roughly 67% of them were found once. 0.57% of the sample belongs to the ten largest clones.

The TCR sequence derives from a woman younger than 30 with type 1 diabetes. Input material: stem cell memory CD4+ T cells from blood. The sample's cell subset or site, from its label and the paper: stem cell-like memory CD4+ T cells. Recombination joined TRBV7-9 with TRBJ1-5; too little of a D gene remains to name it. CDR3 sequence: CASSLGVGDLQHF. The bases are TGTGCCAGCAGCTTGGGTGTCGGGGATCTGCAGCATTTT.